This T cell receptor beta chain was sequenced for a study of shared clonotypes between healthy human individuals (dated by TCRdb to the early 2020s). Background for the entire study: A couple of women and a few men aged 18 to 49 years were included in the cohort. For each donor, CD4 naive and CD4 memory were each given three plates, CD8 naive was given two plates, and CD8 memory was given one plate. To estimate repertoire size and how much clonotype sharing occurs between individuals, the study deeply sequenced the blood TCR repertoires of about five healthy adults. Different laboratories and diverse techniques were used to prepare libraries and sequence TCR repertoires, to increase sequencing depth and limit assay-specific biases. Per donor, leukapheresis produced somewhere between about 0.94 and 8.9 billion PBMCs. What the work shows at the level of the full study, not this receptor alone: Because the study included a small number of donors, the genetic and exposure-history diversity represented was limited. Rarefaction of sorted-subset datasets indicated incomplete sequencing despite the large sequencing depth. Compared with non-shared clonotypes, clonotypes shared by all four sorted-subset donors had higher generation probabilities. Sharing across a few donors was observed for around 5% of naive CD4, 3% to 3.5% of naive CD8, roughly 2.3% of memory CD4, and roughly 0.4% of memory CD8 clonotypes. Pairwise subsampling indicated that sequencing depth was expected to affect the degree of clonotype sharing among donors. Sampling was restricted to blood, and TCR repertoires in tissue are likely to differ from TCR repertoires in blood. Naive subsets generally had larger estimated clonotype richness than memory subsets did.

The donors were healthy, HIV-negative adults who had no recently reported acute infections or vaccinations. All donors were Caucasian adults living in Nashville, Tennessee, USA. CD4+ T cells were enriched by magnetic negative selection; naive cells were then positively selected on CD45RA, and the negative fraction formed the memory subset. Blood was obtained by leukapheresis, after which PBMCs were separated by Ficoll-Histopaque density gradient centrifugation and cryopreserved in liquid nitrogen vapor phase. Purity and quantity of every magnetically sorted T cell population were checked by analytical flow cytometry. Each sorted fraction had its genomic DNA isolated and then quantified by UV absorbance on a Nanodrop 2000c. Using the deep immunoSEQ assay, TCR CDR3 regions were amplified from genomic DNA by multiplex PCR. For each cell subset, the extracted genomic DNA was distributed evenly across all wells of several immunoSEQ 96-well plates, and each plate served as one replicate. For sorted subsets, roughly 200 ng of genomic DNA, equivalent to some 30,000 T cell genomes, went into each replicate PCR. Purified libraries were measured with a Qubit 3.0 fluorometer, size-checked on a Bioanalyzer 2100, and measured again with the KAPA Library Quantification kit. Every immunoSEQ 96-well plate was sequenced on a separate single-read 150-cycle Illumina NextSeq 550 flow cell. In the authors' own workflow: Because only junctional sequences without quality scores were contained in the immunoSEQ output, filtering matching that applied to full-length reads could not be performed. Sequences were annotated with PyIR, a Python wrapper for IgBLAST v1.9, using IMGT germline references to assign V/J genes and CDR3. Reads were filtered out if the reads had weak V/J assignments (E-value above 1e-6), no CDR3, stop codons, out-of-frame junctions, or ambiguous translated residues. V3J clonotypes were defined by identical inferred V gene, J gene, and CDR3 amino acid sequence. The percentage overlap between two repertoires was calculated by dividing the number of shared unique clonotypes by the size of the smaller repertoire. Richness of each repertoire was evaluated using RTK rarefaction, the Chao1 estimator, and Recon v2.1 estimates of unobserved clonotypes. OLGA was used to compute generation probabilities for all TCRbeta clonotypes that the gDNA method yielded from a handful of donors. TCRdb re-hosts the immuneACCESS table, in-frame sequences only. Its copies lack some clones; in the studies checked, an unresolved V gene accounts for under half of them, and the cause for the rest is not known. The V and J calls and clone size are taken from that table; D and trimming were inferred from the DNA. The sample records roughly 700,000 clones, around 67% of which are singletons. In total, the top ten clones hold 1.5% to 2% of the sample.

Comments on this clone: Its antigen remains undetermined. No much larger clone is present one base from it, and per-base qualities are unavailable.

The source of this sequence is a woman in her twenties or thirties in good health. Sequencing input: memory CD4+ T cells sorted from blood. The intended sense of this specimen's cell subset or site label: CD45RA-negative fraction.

The DNA sequence follows: TGTGCCAGCAGCCAAGTGGGCACCCATAATTCACCCCTCCACTTT. It translates to CASSQVGTHNSPLHF. This sequence uses TRBV14 and TRBJ1-6; no D segment can be confidently identified. Its CDR3 holds 15 amino acids, cysteine through phenylalanine. The DNA shown is the 45-base CDR3, in frame from base 1. V is clipped by 1 base and J by 5 bases, and the sequence between their germline boundaries is 9 bases long. From a lookup of the germline V gene, CDR1 and CDR2 are SGHDN and FVKESK.